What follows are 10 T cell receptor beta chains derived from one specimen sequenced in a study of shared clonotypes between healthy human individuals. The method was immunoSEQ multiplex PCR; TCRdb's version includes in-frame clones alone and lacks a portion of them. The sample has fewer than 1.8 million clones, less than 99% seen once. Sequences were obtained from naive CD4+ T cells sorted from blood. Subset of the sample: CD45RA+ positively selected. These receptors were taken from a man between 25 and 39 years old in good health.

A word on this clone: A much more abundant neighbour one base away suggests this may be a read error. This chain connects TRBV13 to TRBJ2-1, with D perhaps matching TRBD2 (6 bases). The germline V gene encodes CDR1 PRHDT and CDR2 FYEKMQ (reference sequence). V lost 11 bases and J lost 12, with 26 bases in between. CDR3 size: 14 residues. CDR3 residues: CAEQRAGDVFGQFF. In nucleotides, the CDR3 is TGTGCCGAGCAGCGGGCCGGGGACGTTTTCGGGCAGTTCTTC.

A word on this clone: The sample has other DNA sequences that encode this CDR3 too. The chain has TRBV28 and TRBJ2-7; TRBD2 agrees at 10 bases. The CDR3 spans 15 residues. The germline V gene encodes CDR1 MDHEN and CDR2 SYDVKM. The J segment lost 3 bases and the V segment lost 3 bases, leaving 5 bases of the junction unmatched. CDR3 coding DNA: TGTGCCAGCAGTTTGCTAGCGGGAGCCGGCTACGAGCAGTACTTC. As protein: CASSLLAGAGYEQYF.

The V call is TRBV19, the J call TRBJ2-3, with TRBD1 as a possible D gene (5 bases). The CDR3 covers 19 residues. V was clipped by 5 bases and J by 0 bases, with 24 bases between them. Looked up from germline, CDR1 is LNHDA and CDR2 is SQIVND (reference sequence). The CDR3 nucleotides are TGTGCCAGTAGTGGTCCCCGTACAGGTGGGATTACTAGCACAGATACGCAGTATTTT. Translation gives CASSGPRTGGITSTDTQYF. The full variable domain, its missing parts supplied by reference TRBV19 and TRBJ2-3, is DGGITQSPKYLFRKEGQNVTLSCEQNLNHDAMYWYRQDPGQGLRLIYYSQIVNDFQKGDIAEGYSVSREKKESFPLTVTSAQKNPTAFYLCASSGPRTGGITSTDTQYFGPGTRLTVL.

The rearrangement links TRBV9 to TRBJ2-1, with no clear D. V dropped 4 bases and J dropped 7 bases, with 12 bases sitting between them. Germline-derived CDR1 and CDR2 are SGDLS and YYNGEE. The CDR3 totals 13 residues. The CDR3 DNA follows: TGTGCCAGCAGCCTCAGAAGTGAAAATGAGCAGTTCTTC. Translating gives CASSLRSENEQFF.

The CDR3 loop is CASSVLANTGELFF. The CDR3 bases are TGTGCCAGCAGCGTACTCGCGAACACCGGGGAGCTGTTTTTT. The chain links TRBV9 to TRBJ2-2; D is unresolved. Per germline, CDR1 SGDLS and CDR2 YYNGEE. Trimming shortened V by 1 base and J by 0 bases, and 4 bases separated the two germline ends. This CDR3 is 14 amino acids long.

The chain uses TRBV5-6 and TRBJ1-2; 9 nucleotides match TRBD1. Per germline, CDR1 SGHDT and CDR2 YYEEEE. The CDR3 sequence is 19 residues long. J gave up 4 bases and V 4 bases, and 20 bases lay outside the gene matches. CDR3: CASSKGTGLSHPAGYGYTF. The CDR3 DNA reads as TGTGCCAGCAGCAAAGGGACAGGGCTATCACACCCCGCGGGCTATGGCTACACCTTC.

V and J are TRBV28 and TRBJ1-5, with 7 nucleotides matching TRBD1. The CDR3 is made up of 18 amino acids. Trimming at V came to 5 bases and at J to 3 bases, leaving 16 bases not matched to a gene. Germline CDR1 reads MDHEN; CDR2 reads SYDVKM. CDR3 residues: CASSGGQRGTSNNQPQHF. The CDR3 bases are TGTGCCAGCAGTGGGGGACAGAGAGGGACAAGCAACAATCAGCCCCAGCATTTT.

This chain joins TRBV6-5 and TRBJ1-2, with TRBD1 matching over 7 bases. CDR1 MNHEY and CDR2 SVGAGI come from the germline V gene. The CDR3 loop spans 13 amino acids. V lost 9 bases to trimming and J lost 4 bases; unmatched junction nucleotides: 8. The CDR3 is CASLEGASYGYTF. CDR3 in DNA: TGTGCCAGTCTCGAGGGGGCCAGCTATGGCTACACCTTC.

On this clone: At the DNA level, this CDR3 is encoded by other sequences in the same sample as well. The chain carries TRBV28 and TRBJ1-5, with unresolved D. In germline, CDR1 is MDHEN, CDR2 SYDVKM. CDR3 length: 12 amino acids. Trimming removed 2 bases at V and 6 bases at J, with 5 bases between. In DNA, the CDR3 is TGTGCCAGCAGTTTAACCGGTCAGCCCCAGCATTTT. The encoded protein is CASSLTGQPQHF.

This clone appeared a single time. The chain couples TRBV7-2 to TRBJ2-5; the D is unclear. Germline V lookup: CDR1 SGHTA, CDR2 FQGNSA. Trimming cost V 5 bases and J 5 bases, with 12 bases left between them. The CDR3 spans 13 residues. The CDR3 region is CASSPGRYETQYF. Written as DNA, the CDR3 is TGTGCCAGCAGCCCAGGTCGGTATGAGACCCAGTACTTC.